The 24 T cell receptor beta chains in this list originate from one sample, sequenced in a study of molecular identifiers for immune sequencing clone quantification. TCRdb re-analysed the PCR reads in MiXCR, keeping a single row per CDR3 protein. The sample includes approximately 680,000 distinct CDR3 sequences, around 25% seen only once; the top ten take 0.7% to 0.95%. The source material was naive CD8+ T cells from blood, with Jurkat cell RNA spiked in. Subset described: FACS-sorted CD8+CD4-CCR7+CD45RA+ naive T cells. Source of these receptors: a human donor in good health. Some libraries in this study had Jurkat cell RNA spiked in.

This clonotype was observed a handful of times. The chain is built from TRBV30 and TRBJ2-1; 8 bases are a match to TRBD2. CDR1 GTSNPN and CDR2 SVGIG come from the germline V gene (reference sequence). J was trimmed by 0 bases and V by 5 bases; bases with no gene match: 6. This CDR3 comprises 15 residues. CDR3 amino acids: CAWQLAASSYNEQFF. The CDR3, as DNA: TGTGCCTGGCAACTAGCGGCAAGCTCCTACAATGAGCAGTTCTTC.

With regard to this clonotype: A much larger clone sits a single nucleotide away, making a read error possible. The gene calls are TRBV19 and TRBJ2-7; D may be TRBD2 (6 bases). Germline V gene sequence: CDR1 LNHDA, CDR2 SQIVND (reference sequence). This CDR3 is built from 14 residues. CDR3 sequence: CARSISFGGYEQYF. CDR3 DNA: TGTGCCAGAAGTATATCGTTCGGGGGTTACGAGCAGTACTTC.

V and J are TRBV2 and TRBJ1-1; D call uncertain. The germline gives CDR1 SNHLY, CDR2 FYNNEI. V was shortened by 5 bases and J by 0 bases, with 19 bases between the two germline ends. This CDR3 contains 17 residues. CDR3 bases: TGTGCCAGCAGTACTGAAAGGTCGGTGGGGATGAACACTGAAGCTTTCTTT. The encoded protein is CASSTERSVGMNTEAFF. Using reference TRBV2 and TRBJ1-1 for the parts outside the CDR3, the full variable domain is EPEVTQTPSHQVTQMGQEVILRCVPISNHLYFYWYRQILGQKVEFLVSFYNNEISEKSEIFDDQFSVERPDGSNFTLKIRSTKLEDSAMYFCASSTERSVGMNTEAFFGQGTRLTVV.

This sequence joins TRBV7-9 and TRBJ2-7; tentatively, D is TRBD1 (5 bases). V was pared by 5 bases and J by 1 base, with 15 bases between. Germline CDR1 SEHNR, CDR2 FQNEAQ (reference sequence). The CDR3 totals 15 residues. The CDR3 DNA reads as TGTGCCAGCAGCCCTACGGCAGGGTTTTCCTACGAGCAGTACTTC. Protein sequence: CASSPTAGFSYEQYF.

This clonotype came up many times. CDR3 loop: CASSLWTTGSHNEQFF. The DNA for the CDR3 is TGTGCCAGCAGCCTTTGGACTACCGGGAGCCACAATGAGCAGTTCTTC. V gene TRBV7-2 combines with J gene TRBJ2-1; D is perhaps TRBD2 (6 bases). CDR3 length equals 16 residues. V was cut by 5 bases and J by 5 bases, with 19 bases left in between. CDR1 SGHTA and CDR2 FQGNSA come from the germline V gene.

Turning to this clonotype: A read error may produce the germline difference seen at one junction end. CDR3 DNA sequence: TGTGCCGGCAGTTACTATCTCGGCACAGATACGCAGTATTTT. Its protein product is CAGSYYLGTDTQYF. The chain employs TRBV6-5 and TRBJ2-3; D gene ambiguous. CDR1 is MNHEY and CDR2 is SVGAGI in the germline V gene. The CDR3 is 14 amino acids.

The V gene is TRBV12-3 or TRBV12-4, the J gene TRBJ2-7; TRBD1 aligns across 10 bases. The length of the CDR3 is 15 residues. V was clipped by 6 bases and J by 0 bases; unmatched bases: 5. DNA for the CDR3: TGTGCCAGCAGCGAGGACAGGGGGAGCTCCTACGAGCAGTACTTC. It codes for CASSEDRGSSYEQYF.

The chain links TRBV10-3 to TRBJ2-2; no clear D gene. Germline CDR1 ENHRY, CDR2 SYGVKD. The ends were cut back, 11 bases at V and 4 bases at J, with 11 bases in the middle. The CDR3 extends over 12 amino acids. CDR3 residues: CAVKGGTGELFF. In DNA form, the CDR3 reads TGTGCCGTAAAGGGTGGCACCGGGGAGCTGTTTTTT.

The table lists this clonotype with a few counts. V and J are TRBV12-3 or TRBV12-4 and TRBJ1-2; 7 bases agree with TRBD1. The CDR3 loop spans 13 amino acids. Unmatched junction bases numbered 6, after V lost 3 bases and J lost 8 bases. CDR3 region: CASSFPGGGGYTF. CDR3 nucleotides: TGTGCCAGCAGTTTTCCAGGGGGTGGAGGCTACACCTTC.

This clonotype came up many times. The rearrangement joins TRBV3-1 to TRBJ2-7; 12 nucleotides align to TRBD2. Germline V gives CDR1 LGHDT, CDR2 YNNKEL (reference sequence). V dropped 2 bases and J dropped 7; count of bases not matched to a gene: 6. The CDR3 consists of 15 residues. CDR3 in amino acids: CASSQTGTSGSEQYF. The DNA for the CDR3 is TGTGCCAGCAGCCAAACCGGGACTAGCGGGTCGGAGCAGTACTTC.

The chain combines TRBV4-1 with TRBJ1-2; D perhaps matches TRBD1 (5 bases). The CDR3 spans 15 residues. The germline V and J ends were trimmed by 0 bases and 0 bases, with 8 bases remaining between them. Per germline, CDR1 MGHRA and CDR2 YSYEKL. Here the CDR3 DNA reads TGCGCCAGCAGCCAAGAGTCAGGGTCTAACTATGGCTACACCTTC. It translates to CASSQESGSNYGYTF.

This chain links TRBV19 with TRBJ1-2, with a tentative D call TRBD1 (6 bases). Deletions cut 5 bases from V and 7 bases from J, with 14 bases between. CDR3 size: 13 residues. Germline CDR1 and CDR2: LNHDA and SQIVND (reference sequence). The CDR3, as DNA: TGTGCCAGTAGTCTCGGGGGGGGCTGTGGCTACACCTTC. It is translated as CASSLGGGCGYTF.

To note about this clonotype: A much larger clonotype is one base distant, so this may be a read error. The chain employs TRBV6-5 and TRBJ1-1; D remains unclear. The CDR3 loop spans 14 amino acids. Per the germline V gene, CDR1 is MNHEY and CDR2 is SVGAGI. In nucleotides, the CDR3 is TGTGCCAGCAGATACTCAGGCCTGAACACTGAAGCTTTCTTT. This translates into CASRYSGLNTEAFF.

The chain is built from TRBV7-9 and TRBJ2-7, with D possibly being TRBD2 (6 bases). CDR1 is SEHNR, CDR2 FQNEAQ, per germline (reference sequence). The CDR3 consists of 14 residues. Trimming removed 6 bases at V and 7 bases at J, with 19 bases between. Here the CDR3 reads CASREAVAAGEQYF. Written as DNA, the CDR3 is TGTGCCAGCAGGGAAGCGGTCGCGGCGGGGGAGCAGTACTTC.

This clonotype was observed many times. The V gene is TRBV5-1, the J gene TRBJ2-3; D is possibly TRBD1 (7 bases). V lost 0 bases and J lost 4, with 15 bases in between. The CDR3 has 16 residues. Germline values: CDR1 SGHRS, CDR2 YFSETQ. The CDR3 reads CASSLVEGAFADTQYF. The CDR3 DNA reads TGCGCCAGCAGCTTGGTGGAGGGGGCATTTGCAGATACGCAGTATTTT.

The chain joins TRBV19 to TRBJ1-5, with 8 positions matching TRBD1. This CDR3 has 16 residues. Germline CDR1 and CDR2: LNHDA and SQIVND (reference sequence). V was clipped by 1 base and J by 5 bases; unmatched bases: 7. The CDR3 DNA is TGTGCCAGTAGTATAGGGGCAGGGGGCTCGTATCAGCCCCAGCATTTT. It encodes CASSIGAGGSYQPQHF.

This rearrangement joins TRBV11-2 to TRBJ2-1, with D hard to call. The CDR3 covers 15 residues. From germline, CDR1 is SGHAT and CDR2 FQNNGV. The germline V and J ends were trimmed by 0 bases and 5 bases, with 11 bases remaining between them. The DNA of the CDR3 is TGTGCCAGCAGCTTAGAAGGCCTAACCCACAATGAGCAGTTCTTC. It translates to CASSLEGLTHNEQFF.

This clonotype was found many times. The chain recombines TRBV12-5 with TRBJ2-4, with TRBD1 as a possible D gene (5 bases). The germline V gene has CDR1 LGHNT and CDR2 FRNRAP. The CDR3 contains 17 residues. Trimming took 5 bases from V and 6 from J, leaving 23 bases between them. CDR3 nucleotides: TGTGCTAGTGGTCTCCTTCCCGGACACGGAAAACCAAACATTCAGTACTTC. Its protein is CASGLLPGHGKPNIQYF.

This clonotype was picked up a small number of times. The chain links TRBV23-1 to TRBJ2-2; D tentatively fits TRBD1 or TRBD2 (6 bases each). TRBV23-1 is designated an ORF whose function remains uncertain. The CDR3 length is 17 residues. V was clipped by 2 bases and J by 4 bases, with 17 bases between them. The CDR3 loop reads CASSQNSGAQGTGELFF. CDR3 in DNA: TGCGCCAGCAGTCAAAATTCGGGGGCGCAGGGCACCGGGGAGCTGTTTTTT.

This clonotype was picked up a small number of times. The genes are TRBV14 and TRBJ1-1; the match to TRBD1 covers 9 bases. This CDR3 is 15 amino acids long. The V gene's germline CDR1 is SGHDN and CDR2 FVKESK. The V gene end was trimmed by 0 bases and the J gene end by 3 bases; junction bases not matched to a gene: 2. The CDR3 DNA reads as TGTGCCAGCAGCCAAGAGTACAGGGGGCACACTGAAGCTTTCTTT. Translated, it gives CASSQEYRGHTEAFF.

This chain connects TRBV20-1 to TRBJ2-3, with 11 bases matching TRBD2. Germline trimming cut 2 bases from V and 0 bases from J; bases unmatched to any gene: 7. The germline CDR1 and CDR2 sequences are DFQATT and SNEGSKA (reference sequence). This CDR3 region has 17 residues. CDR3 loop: CSARYRLAGPSTDTQYF. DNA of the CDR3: TGCAGTGCTAGATATCGACTAGCGGGGCCTAGCACAGATACGCAGTATTTT.

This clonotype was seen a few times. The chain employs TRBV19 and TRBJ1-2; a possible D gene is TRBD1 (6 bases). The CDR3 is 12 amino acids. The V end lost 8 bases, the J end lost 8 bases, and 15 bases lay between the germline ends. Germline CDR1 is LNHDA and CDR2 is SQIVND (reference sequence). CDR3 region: CASSGASAGYTF. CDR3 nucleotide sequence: TGTGCCAGTTCGGGGGCGTCTGCGGGCTACACCTTC.

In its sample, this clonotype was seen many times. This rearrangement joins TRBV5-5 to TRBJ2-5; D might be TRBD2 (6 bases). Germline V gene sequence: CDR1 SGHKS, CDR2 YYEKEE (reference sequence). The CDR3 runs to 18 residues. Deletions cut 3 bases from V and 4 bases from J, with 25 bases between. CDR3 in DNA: TGTGCCAGCAGCTCCGCGGAAGCTCGACTAGGAATGTCAGAGACCCAGTACTTC. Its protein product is CASSSAEARLGMSETQYF.

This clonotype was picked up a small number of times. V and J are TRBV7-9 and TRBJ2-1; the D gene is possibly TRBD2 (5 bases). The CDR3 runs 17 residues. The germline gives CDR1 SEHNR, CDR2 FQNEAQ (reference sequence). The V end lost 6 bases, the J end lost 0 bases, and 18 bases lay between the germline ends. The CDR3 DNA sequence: TGTGCCAGCAGTTCTACTAGTTTATTAAGCTCCTACAATGAGCAGTTCTTC. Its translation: CASSSTSLLSSYNEQFF.